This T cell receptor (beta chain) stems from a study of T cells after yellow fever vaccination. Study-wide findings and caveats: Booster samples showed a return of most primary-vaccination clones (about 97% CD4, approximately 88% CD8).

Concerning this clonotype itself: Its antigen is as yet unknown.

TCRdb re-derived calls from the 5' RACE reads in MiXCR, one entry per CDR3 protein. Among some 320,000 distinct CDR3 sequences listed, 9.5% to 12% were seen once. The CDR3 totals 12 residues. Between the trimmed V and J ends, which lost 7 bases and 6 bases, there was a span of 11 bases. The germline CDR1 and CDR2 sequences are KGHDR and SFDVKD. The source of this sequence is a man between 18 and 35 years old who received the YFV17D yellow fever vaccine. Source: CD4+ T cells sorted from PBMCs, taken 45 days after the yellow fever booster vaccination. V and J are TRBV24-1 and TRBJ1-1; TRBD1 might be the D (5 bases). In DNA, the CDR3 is TGTGCCACCAGGGTTTGGGGCTCTGAAGCTTTCTTT. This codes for CATRVWGSEAFF.